These 26 T cell receptor beta chains were sequenced from one sample in a study of neurological immune-mediated disorders. TCRdb fed the 5' RACE reads into MiXCR, producing one record per CDR3 protein. The data contain over 60,000 distinct CDR3 sequences, less than 5.5% of them singletons. Sequenced material: PBMCs. Receptor source: a woman between 25 and 40 years old with multiple sclerosis.

This clonotype showed up just a few times. A junction end diverges from the germline sequence, so it may reflect a read error. CDR3 amino acids: CASSERTSYNSPLNF. The CDR3 DNA is TGTGCCAGCAGCGAAAGGACATCCTATAATTCACCCCTCAACTTT. The chain is built from TRBV9 and TRBJ1-6; D is perhaps TRBD1 (5 bases). Per the germline V gene, CDR1 is SGDLS and CDR2 is YYNGEE. The CDR3 is 15 amino acids.

This clonotype was counted at least ten times. This sequence joins TRBV29-1 and TRBJ2-3; D unresolved. The CDR3 totals 14 residues. Germline CDR1 and CDR2: SQVTM and ANQGSEA. Deletions cut 5 bases from V and 0 bases from J, with 12 bases between. In nucleotides, the CDR3 is TGCAGCGTTAGGATTCTATCTAGCACAGATACGCAGTATTTT. This sequence encodes CSVRILSSTDTQYF.

This clonotype came up a few times. This sequence joins TRBV11-2 and TRBJ1-6, with 9 bases matching TRBD1. Germline trimming cut 2 bases from V and 7 bases from J; bases unmatched to any gene: 3. The CDR3 is 15 residues long. Germline V lookup: CDR1 SGHAT, CDR2 FQNNGV. CDR3 DNA: TGTGCCAGCAGCTTAACAGGGGGCGGAAATTCACCCCTCCACTTT. Translating gives CASSLTGGGNSPLHF.

This clonotype showed up many times. The V gene is TRBV18, the J gene TRBJ2-1; 8 nucleotides line up with TRBD1. Germline-derived CDR1 and CDR2 are KGHSH and LQKENI. The CDR3 has 13 residues. Germline trimming cut 4 bases from V and 6 bases from J; bases unmatched to any gene: 2. The CDR3 is CASSLGTGNEQFF. The CDR3 DNA reads TGTGCCAGCTCACTAGGGACAGGCAATGAGCAGTTCTTC. Based on the CDR3 plus reference TRBV18 and TRBJ2-1, the full variable domain is NAGVMQNPRHLVRRRGQEARLRCSPMKGHSHVYWYRQLPEEGLKFMVYLQKENIIDESGMPKERFSAEFPKEGPSILRIQQVVRGDSAAYFCASSLGTGNEQFFGPGTRLTVL.

In this sample, this clonotype turned up a few times. The chain uses TRBV7-2 and TRBJ1-5; unclear D gene. The CDR3 is made up of 13 amino acids. V dropped 2 bases and J dropped 6 bases, with 8 bases sitting between them. The germline gives CDR1 SGHTA, CDR2 FQGNSA. The DNA of the CDR3 is TGTGCCAGCAGCTTAACTACTGGTCAGCCCCAGCATTTT. Translated, it gives CASSLTTGQPQHF.

This clonotype was observed many times. This chain uses TRBV7-2 with TRBJ2-2; 7 bases line up with TRBD2. The CDR3 has 17 residues. Germline CDR1 is SGHTA and CDR2 is FQGNSA. V dropped 3 bases and J dropped 7; count of bases not matched to a gene: 14. CDR3 loop: CASSLRGGSGHSGELFF. Written as DNA, the CDR3 is TGTGCCAGCAGCTTGAGGGGAGGTAGCGGGCACAGCGGGGAGCTGTTTTTT.

This clonotype has at least ten counts. The genes are TRBV3-1 and TRBJ2-2, with no clear D. Germline CDR1 LGHDT, CDR2 YNNKEL (reference sequence). CDR3 size: 14 residues. The ends were cut back, 0 bases at V and 5 bases at J, with 7 bases in the middle. The CDR3 loop is CASSQDLGTGELFF. Here the CDR3 DNA reads TGTGCCAGCAGCCAAGATCTGGGGACCGGGGAGCTGTTTTTT.

The table lists this clonotype with a count of one. The chain uses TRBV12-3 or TRBV12-4 and TRBJ2-7; tentatively, D is TRBD1 or TRBD2 (5 bases each). The CDR3 extends over 13 amino acids. Between the trimmed V and J ends, which lost 5 bases and 6 bases, there was a span of 14 bases. The DNA of the CDR3 is TGTGCCAGCAGTCCCGGGACCTCTATCGAGCAGTACTTC. Amino acids: CASSPGTSIEQYF.

This clonotype has only a few counts. Germline and junction disagree at one end, which may indicate a read error. This chain connects TRBV10-3 to TRBJ1-6; 7 bases map to TRBD1. The CDR3 sequence is 13 residues long. The germline gives CDR1 ENHRY, CDR2 SYGVKD. This chain's CDR3 is CAVRGQYDSPLNF. The CDR3 nucleotides are TGTGCCGTAAGGGGACAGTATGATTCACCCCTCAACTTT.

The rearrangement uses TRBV4-1 and TRBJ2-2; D unresolved. Per germline, CDR1 MGHRA and CDR2 YSYEKL. This CDR3 contains 12 residues. V was cut by 5 bases and J by 6 bases, with 7 bases left in between. CDR3 protein: CASSGGAGELFF. CDR3 DNA: TGCGCCAGCAGCGGCGGCGCCGGGGAGCTGTTTTTT.

This clonotype was recorded at least ten times. J is TRBJ1-4 and V is TRBV29-1, with D hard to call. The CDR3 has 12 amino acids. With 6 bases removed from V and 2 bases from J, the gap between germline ends came to 7 bases. CDR1 is SQVTM, CDR2 ANQGSEA, per germline. CDR3: CSVRVTNEKLFF. CDR3 nucleotide sequence: TGCAGCGTGAGGGTTACTAATGAAAAACTGTTTTTT.

This clonotype has at least ten counts. CDR3 nucleotides: TGTGCCAGCAGTTACGGGTATTCACCCCTCCACTTT. Its translation: CASSYGYSPLHF. The chain couples TRBV6-5 to TRBJ1-6, with D unresolved. Germline V gene data show CDR1 as MNHEY and CDR2 as SVGAGI. This CDR3 region has 12 residues. Trimming pared 2 bases from V and 8 bases from J, leaving 4 bases between.

This clonotype occurred a few times. This chain links TRBV28 with TRBJ2-7; D perhaps matches TRBD1 (6 bases). This CDR3 is 12 amino acids long. CDR1 and CDR2 from the germline V gene are MDHEN and SYDVKM. V was trimmed by 10 bases and J by 3 bases, leaving 13 bases between them. This CDR3 reads CATKGHHYEQYF. The CDR3 DNA reads TGTGCCACCAAGGGACACCACTACGAGCAGTACTTC.

In its sample, this clonotype was seen a few times. A junction end diverges from the germline sequence, so it may reflect a read error. This chain connects TRBV20-1 to TRBJ1-5, with TRBD1 as a possible D gene (6 bases). CDR3 length equals 14 residues. Per germline, CDR1 DFQATT and CDR2 SNEGSKA (reference sequence). In nucleotides, the CDR3 is TGCAGTGTCATAGGGGTGGGACAATATCAGCCCCAGAATTTT. It yields the protein CSVIGVGQYQPQNF.

The sample holds many counts of this clonotype. The chain is built from TRBV5-1 and TRBJ2-1; the match to TRBD2 covers 10 bases. Losses at the gene ends were 1 base for V and 1 base for J; bases not matched to a gene: 5. Germline-derived CDR1 and CDR2 are SGHRS and YFSETQ. This CDR3 comprises 17 residues. The CDR3 bases are TGCGCCAGCAGCTTGTTACTAGCGGGGTTATCCTACAATGAGCAGTTCTTC. Amino acids: CASSLLLAGLSYNEQFF.

The table lists this clonotype with many counts. The V gene is TRBV5-1, the J gene TRBJ2-5; 11 bases agree with TRBD1. This CDR3 comprises 15 residues. J lost 2 bases, V lost 4 bases, and 4 bases had no gene match. Germline assignment: CDR1 SGHRS and CDR2 YFSETQ. The CDR3 DNA reads TGCGCCAGCAGCCACGGGACAGGGGGGCAAGAGACCCAGTACTTC. It codes for CASSHGTGGQETQYF.

This clonotype was found many times. The chain recombines TRBV15 with TRBJ1-1; tentative D call: TRBD1 (5 bases). The V end was cut by 5 bases, the J end by 4 bases, with 17 bases between. This CDR3 has 15 amino acids. Germline V CDR1 and CDR2: LNHNV, YYDKDF (reference sequence). The CDR3 region is CATSDLGGVITEAFF. CDR3 DNA: TGTGCCACCAGCGACCTTGGGGGGGTTATCACTGAAGCTTTCTTT.

This clonotype was detected ten times or more. V and J are TRBV20-1 and TRBJ1-5; TRBD1 is a possible D gene (5 bases). Between the trimmed V and J ends, which lost 5 bases and 16 bases, there was a span of 18 bases. Germline V CDR1 and CDR2: DFQATT, SNEGSKA (reference sequence). The CDR3 extends over 11 amino acids. For the CDR3, the DNA is TGCAGTGCTGCCATGGGTCAGGGTTCCCATTTT. Translation: CSAAMGQGSHF.

This clonotype came up many times. This may arise from a read error, as a much more abundant clone is one base away. The chain uses TRBV2 and TRBJ1-1; D might be TRBD1 (5 bases). Germline loops: CDR1 SNHLY, CDR2 FYNNEI. V lost 6 bases and J 4 bases, leaving 9 bases between the germline ends. CDR3 size: 12 residues. The chain's CDR3 is CASRGTSTEAFF. For the CDR3, the DNA is TGTGCCAGCAGGGGGACGAGCACTGAAGCTTTCTTT.

This clonotype was picked up many times. This chain connects TRBV5-1 to TRBJ1-5; D call uncertain. The CDR3 loop spans 15 amino acids. The ends were cut back, 4 bases at V and 3 bases at J, with 14 bases in the middle. CDR1 SGHRS and CDR2 YFSETQ come from the germline V gene. The CDR3 sequence: CASSRIPDNNQPQHF. For the CDR3, the DNA is TGCGCCAGCAGCCGCATCCCAGACAACAATCAGCCCCAGCATTTT.

The chain uses TRBV7-9 and TRBJ1-1; D gene unclear. Trimming shortened V by 2 bases and J by 7 bases, and 11 bases separated the two germline ends. This CDR3 region has 13 residues. The germline gives CDR1 SEHNR, CDR2 FQNEAQ (reference sequence). This CDR3 reads CASSLNWGSEAFF. For the CDR3, the DNA is TGTGCCAGCAGCTTAAACTGGGGAAGTGAAGCTTTCTTT.

This clonotype showed up many times. The V gene is TRBV29-1, the J gene TRBJ1-2; 8 nucleotides line up with TRBD1. Per the germline V gene, CDR1 is SQVTM and CDR2 is ANQGSEA. The CDR3 runs to 13 residues. The V segment lost 0 bases and the J segment 4 bases; nucleotides outside the gene matches: 1. CDR3 bases: TGCAGCGTTGAAGACAGGGGGCCCTATGGCTACACCTTC. Its protein product is CSVEDRGPYGYTF.

This clonotype has ten or more counts. This sequence joins TRBV20-1 and TRBJ2-1; 16 nucleotides agree with TRBD2. CDR3 length: 15 residues. The V and J ends lost 3 bases and 8 bases, in that order; junction bases with no gene match: 4. CDR1 is DFQATT and CDR2 is SNEGSKA in the germline V gene (reference sequence). The CDR3, as DNA: TGCAGTGCTAGCGGGACTAGCGGGGGGGATCATGAGCAGTTCTTC. Residues: CSASGTSGGDHEQFF.

The chain uses TRBV5-6 and TRBJ1-2, with D perhaps matching TRBD1 (5 bases). With 4 bases removed from V and 5 bases from J, the gap between germline ends came to 15 bases. CDR3 length: 14 amino acids. Germline V gives CDR1 SGHDT, CDR2 YYEEEE. The CDR3 DNA sequence: TGTGCCAGCAGCCCCGCAGACAGCCCGTATGGCTACACCTTC. Its protein product is CASSPADSPYGYTF.

This clonotype showed up many times. This chain links TRBV20-1 with TRBJ2-1, with 13 bases that match TRBD2. The CDR3 has 13 residues. CDR1 is DFQATT and CDR2 is SNEGSKA in the germline V gene (reference sequence). Here the CDR3 reads CSGRGLAGLEQFF. The CDR3 DNA reads TGCAGCGGGAGGGGACTAGCGGGGCTTGAGCAGTTCTTC.

This clonotype was observed at least ten times. The chain joins TRBV15 to TRBJ2-3; perhaps TRBD2 as D (5 bases). From germline, CDR1 is LNHNV and CDR2 YYDKDF (reference sequence). This CDR3 spans 15 amino acids. V gave up 1 base and J gave up 4 bases, with 12 bases separating them. The CDR3 coding sequence is TGTGCCACCAGCAGAGTCTTGGGGAGTGCAGATACGCAGTATTTT. It yields the protein CATSRVLGSADTQYF.